The T cell receptor beta chain under discussion was sequenced for a study of cytomegalovirus exposure and HLA in healthy donors. Looking at the study overall: In terms of ancestry, the Caucasian-associated cluster contained 75% to 85% of the approximately 380 genotyped donors.

With 60 Vbeta and 13 Jbeta primers, the PCR was carried out. Using immunoSEQ multiplex PCR, the repertoire was profiled, and TCRdb retains in-frame clones only, with some absent. Of 150,000 to 200,000 clones in the sample, about 80% are singletons; the top ten hold around 2%. Germline-derived CDR1 and CDR2 are SGHNT and YYREEE (reference sequence). Between the trimmed V and J ends, which lost 0 bases and 0 bases, there was a span of 9 bases. The CDR3 loop spans 15 amino acids. Comment on this clone: What it binds is unknown.

Regarding the study as a whole: Earlier analysis yielded a pattern in which most TCR beta V segments were productive about 87% or about 30% of the time. HLA alleles were associated with 16,000 or so TCR beta sequences in a later analysis at 0.05 false discovery rate. A missense DCLRE1C variant was associated with V- and J-gene trimming of TCR beta chains in a later analysis, and an independent cohort replicated the association.

The sequenced sample consisted of PBMCs. The receptor comes from a woman younger than 30 in good health and CMV-seropositive. J is TRBJ1-1 and V is TRBV5-4; D remains unclear. The CDR3 nucleotides read TGTGCCAGCAGCTTGGTCGGAGCTATGAACACTGAAGCTTTCTTT. It is translated as CASSLVGAMNTEAFF. Together with reference TRBV5-4 and TRBJ1-1, the CDR3 gives the full variable domain: ETGVTQSPTHLIKTRGQQVTLRCSSQSGHNTVSWYQQALGQGPQFIFQYYREEENGRGNFPPRFSGLQFPNYSSELNVNALELDDSALYLCASSLVGAMNTEAFFGQGTRLTVV.